The 17 T cell receptor beta chains listed next were all sequenced from one sample in a study of vaccination effects on CD4 cells after COVID-19. Investigators separated out CD4+ T cells once around eleven days of culture had passed. The vaccine given was either BNT162b2 or mRNA-1273, in two doses. Sequenced by immunoSEQ multiplex PCR; TCRdb stores in-frame clones only, minus some. The repertoire holds over 9,000 clones, with about 75% as singletons. These receptors lack a known antigen. Sequencing was performed on CD4+ T cells from PBMCs cultured without peptide, taken after COVID-19 vaccination. Receptors were obtained from a human donor who received a COVID-19 vaccine.

The chain employs TRBV6-1 and TRBJ1-3, with TRBD1 as a possible D gene (5 bases). This CDR3 comprises 14 residues. Trimming stripped 2 bases from V and 4 bases from J, with 9 bases between. Germline CDR1 reads MNHNS; CDR2 reads SASEGT. CDR3 sequence reads: CASSESGWGNTIYF. The CDR3 coding sequence is TGTGCCAGCAGTGAATCAGGGTGGGGAAACACCATATATTTT.

The V and J genes are TRBV5-8 and TRBJ1-3, with D unclear. Trimming took off 2 bases at V and 0 bases at J, with 9 bases between the two ends. Germline CDR1 and CDR2: SGHTS and YDEGEE. The length of the CDR3 is 15 residues. The CDR3 DNA reads TGTGCCAGCAGCTTAAGACCGATCTCTGGAAACACCATATATTTT. As protein: CASSLRPISGNTIYF.

This clone was observed a handful of times. This chain links TRBV24-1 with TRBJ2-1; D unresolved. Germline values: CDR1 KGHDR, CDR2 SFDVKD. Trimming pared 4 bases from V and 0 bases from J, leaving 9 bases between. The CDR3 totals 15 residues. CDR3 protein: CATSEERSSYNEQFF. As DNA, the CDR3 is TGTGCCACCAGTGAAGAAAGGAGCTCCTACAATGAGCAGTTCTTC.

The count of this clone is one. V is TRBV2 and J is TRBJ2-7; 7 positions match TRBD1. The V and J ends lost 8 bases and 2 bases, in that order; junction bases with no gene match: 12. Germline V gives CDR1 SNHLY, CDR2 FYNNEI. The CDR3 has 15 amino acids. CDR3 in amino acids: CASHKGWGTAYEQYF. The CDR3, as DNA: TGTGCCAGCCATAAGGGGTGGGGGACAGCCTACGAGCAGTACTTC.

The chain links TRBV4-1 to TRBJ2-7; D perhaps matches TRBD2 (5 bases). CDR1 is MGHRA and CDR2 is YSYEKL in the germline V gene. This CDR3 region has 15 residues. V was shortened by 4 bases and J by 5 bases, with 18 bases between the two germline ends. The CDR3 region has the DNA TGCGCCAGCAGCCGAACCGGGATCTTCGACCACGAGCAGTACTTC. This encodes CASSRTGIFDHEQYF.

The V call is TRBV30, the J call TRBJ1-2; D gene uncertain. V gave up 3 bases and J gave up 4 bases, with 12 bases separating them. The CDR3 totals 13 residues. CDR1 and CDR2 from the germline V gene are GTSNPN and SVGIG (reference sequence). CDR3 nucleotide sequence: TGTGCCTGGAGGACACAATACTTCTATGGCTACACCTTC. Translating it yields CAWRTQYFYGYTF.

The chain joins TRBV6-5 to TRBJ2-3, with D unclear. V shed 4 bases and J shed 4 bases, with 12 bases lying between them. The germline V gene has CDR1 MNHEY and CDR2 SVGAGI. CDR3 length: 14 residues. The CDR3 sequence: CASSSLSRPDTQYF. The DNA of the CDR3 is TGTGCCAGCAGTTCCCTTAGCCGGCCAGATACGCAGTATTTT.

This chain links TRBV6-4 with TRBJ2-7, with D tentatively TRBD1 (6 bases). CDR1 and CDR2 (germline): MRHNA, SNTAGT. With 6 bases removed from V and 2 bases from J, the gap between germline ends came to 14 bases. The CDR3 loop spans 14 amino acids. Written as DNA, the CDR3 is TGTGCCAGCAGCCCCACCGGGACAACCTACGAGCAGTACTTC. Its translation is CASSPTGTTYEQYF.

This clone was counted a few times. The chain is built from TRBV6-2 or TRBV6-3 and TRBJ1-3, with D possibly TRBD1 on 6 matching bases. The CDR3 totals 16 residues. Germline V lookup: CDR1 MNHEY, CDR2 SVGEGT. V lost 2 bases and J lost 0, with 11 bases in between. The CDR3 loop reads CASSYPGQNSGNTIYF. As DNA, the CDR3 is TGTGCCAGCAGTTACCCGGGACAAAACTCTGGAAACACCATATATTTT.

The chain carries TRBV14 and TRBJ1-5; D is undetermined. V lost 0 bases and J 7 bases, leaving 16 bases between the germline ends. CDR3 length: 16 residues. Germline-derived CDR1 and CDR2 are SGHDN and FVKESK. The CDR3 region has the DNA TGTGCCAGCAGCCAAGAAAGATTAATCCTCAGGCAGCCCCAGCATTTT. This codes for CASSQERLILRQPQHF.

The V gene is TRBV27, the J gene TRBJ2-7, with D possibly TRBD1 on 7 matching bases. V gave up 2 bases and J gave up 9 bases, with 20 bases separating them. This CDR3 spans 15 amino acids. CDR1 is MNHEY, CDR2 SMNVEV, per germline (reference sequence). CDR3 region: CASSLAGRGDLSQYF. CDR3 in DNA: TGTGCCAGCAGTTTAGCGGGCAGGGGGGATCTGTCGCAGTACTTC.

The CDR3 nucleotides read TGTGCCAGCAGCATAAGACAGGGGGCCCGCAAATATAGCAATCAGCCCCAGCATTTT. Protein product: CASSIRQGARKYSNQPQHF. V gene TRBV11-3 combines with J gene TRBJ1-5, with 10 bases identical to TRBD1. Trimming took 5 bases from V and 0 from J; bases not matched to a gene: 13. The CDR3 consists of 19 residues. Germline V gene data show CDR1 as SGHNT and CDR2 as YENEEA.

The chain employs TRBV30 and TRBJ1-1; 7 bases fit TRBD1. With V trimmed by 3 bases and J by 2 bases, 6 bases remained unmatched. Germline V gene sequence: CDR1 GTSNPN, CDR2 SVGIG (reference sequence). This CDR3 region has 14 residues. The CDR3 nucleotides are TGTGCCTGGAGGGGGGACAGCATCAACACTGAAGCTTTCTTT. It yields the protein CAWRGDSINTEAFF.

J is TRBJ2-3 and V is TRBV6-1; TRBD2 might be the D (6 bases). Trimming removed 2 bases at V and 6 bases at J, with 12 bases between. Germline CDR1 is MNHNS and CDR2 is SASEGT. CDR3 size: 14 residues. CDR3 coding DNA: TGTGCCAGCAGTGAAATCGGGAGATCCGATACGCAGTATTTT. Translating gives CASSEIGRSDTQYF.

Only one count was recorded for this clone. V usage is TRBV4-2 and J usage is TRBJ1-3; 9 bases line up with TRBD1. Germline V gene lookup returns CDR1 LGHNA and CDR2 YNFKEQ. The V and J ends lost 4 bases and 6 bases, in that order; junction bases with no gene match: 10. CDR3 length: 16 amino acids. CDR3 loop: CASSLGTGRFENTIYF. CDR3 sequence (DNA): TGTGCCAGCAGCCTTGGGACAGGGAGATTCGAAAACACCATATATTTT.

V usage is TRBV7-9 and J usage is TRBJ1-2, with D possibly TRBD1 on 5 matching bases. The V gene's germline CDR1 is SEHNR and CDR2 FQNEAQ (reference sequence). V was clipped by 7 bases and J by 8 bases, with 14 bases between them. This CDR3 contains 12 residues. The chain's CDR3 is CASTRQLGGYTF. DNA of the CDR3: TGTGCCAGCACTCGACAGTTGGGCGGCTACACCTTC.

With respect to this clone: One end of the junction does not line up with germline, which may come from a read error. The CDR3, as DNA: TGTGCTAGCAGCTTGGGGGGCCAAGAGACCCAGTACTTC. Its translation is CASSLGGQETQYF. The rearrangement uses TRBV7-7 and TRBJ2-5, with D possibly being TRBD2 (6 bases). Per the germline V gene, CDR1 is SSHAT and CDR2 is FNYEAQ (reference sequence). CDR3 length: 13 amino acids.